The 26 T cell receptor beta chains below were found in one sample sequenced in a study of blood T cell repertoires in COVID-19. Data came from immunoSEQ multiplex PCR; TCRdb stores just in-frame clones and leaves some out. Here the sample spans roughly 330,000 clones, over 75% being singletons. Material: PBMCs or T cells enriched from blood (not recorded which). Every receptor here comes from a woman younger than 45 who had recovered from COVID-19.

The chain recombines TRBV28 with TRBJ2-7, with TRBD1 matching 7 bases. The CDR3 is 15 amino acids. Germline trimming cut 11 bases from V and 1 base from J; bases unmatched to any gene: 14. In germline, CDR1 is MDHEN, CDR2 SYDVKM. The CDR3 sequence: CAGGPARDSSYEQYF. CDR3 bases: TGTGCCGGAGGCCCCGCCCGGGACAGTTCCTACGAGCAGTACTTC.

V usage is TRBV20-1 and J usage is TRBJ2-1; TRBD2 is a possible D gene (6 bases). Trimming left V 5 bases short and J 8 bases short, with 10 bases between. Germline-derived CDR1 and CDR2 are DFQATT and SNEGSKA (reference sequence). CDR3 size: 11 residues. DNA for the CDR3: TGCAGTGCTGCTACGGGGGATGAGCAGTTCTTC. Translation: CSAATGDEQFF.

This chain connects TRBV5-5 to TRBJ1-2, with TRBD1 matching over 7 bases. This CDR3 has 14 residues. Unmatched junction bases numbered 8, after V lost 4 bases and J lost 5 bases. CDR1 and CDR2 from the germline V gene are SGHKS and YYEKEE (reference sequence). The CDR3, as DNA: TGTGCCAGCAGCCTCCAGGGACAGCTTTATGGCTACACCTTC. Its translation is CASSLQGQLYGYTF.

This chain links TRBV25-1 with TRBJ1-2; perhaps TRBD1 as D (5 bases). The CDR3 totals 15 residues. V was cut by 4 bases and J by 4 bases, with 16 bases left in between. Germline CDR1 is MGHDK and CDR2 is SYGVNS. CDR3 residues: CASSATGLRGYGYTF. In DNA, the CDR3 is TGTGCCAGCAGTGCTACGGGACTCCGCGGCTATGGCTACACCTTC.

This clone was detected a few times. This sequence joins TRBV3-1 (or the pseudogene TRBV3-2) and TRBJ2-1; 10 bases map to TRBD2. The CDR3 loop spans 15 amino acids. Trimming removed 5 bases from V and 8 bases from J; junction bases left unmatched: 9. From germline, CDR1 is LGHDT and CDR2 YNNKEL (reference sequence). Written as DNA, the CDR3 is TGTGCCAGCAGCGAGCGGGGGGGCCCCCTGGATGAGCAGTTCTTC. It is translated as CASSERGGPLDEQFF.

The gene calls are TRBV14 and TRBJ2-5; 9 bases are shared with TRBD2. CDR3 size: 15 residues. The ends lost 4 bases at V and 1 base at J; junction bases unmatched: 4. Germline V gene data show CDR1 as SGHDN and CDR2 as FVKESK. CDR3 protein: CASSRALAGQETQYF. CDR3 coding DNA: TGTGCCAGCAGCCGGGCACTAGCGGGCCAAGAGACCCAGTACTTC.

This rearrangement joins TRBV25-1 to TRBJ2-5; D unresolved. Trimming cost V 1 base and J 4 bases, with 22 bases left between them. Per germline, CDR1 MGHDK and CDR2 SYGVNS. CDR3 size: 18 residues. This CDR3 reads CASSEFFQATASGETQYF. For the CDR3, the DNA is TGTGCCAGCAGTGAATTCTTCCAGGCCACCGCCTCCGGAGAGACCCAGTACTTC.

V gene TRBV5-1 combines with J gene TRBJ1-1; a weak D match, TRBD1 (6 bases). V gave up 6 bases and J gave up 3 bases, with 12 bases separating them. Germline CDR1 SGHRS, CDR2 YFSETQ. This CDR3 spans 13 amino acids. The CDR3: CASTTGVDTEAFF. CDR3 bases: TGCGCCAGCACGACAGGAGTAGACACTGAAGCTTTCTTT.

Concerning this clone: The same CDR3 also results from other DNA sequences found in this sample. This chain joins TRBV28 and TRBJ2-1, with D unresolved. V lost 5 bases and J lost 3, with 5 bases in between. The CDR3 is 12 amino acids. The germline CDR1 and CDR2 sequences are MDHEN and SYDVKM. The DNA of the CDR3 is TGTGCCAGCAGTACTCTCTACAATGAGCAGTTCTTC. Its translation: CASSTLYNEQFF.

A note on this clone: The sample has other DNA sequences that encode this CDR3 too. V usage is TRBV7-2 and J usage is TRBJ2-7; D unresolved. This CDR3 has 13 amino acids. Trimming pared 3 bases from V and 2 bases from J, leaving 8 bases between. CDR1 SGHTA and CDR2 FQGNSA come from the germline V gene. CDR3 in amino acids: CASSFGGTYEQYF. The CDR3 region has the DNA TGTGCCAGCAGCTTCGGCGGTACCTACGAGCAGTACTTC.

The chain couples TRBV28 to TRBJ2-7, with TRBD1 as a possible D gene (6 bases). V dropped 3 bases and J dropped 4 bases, with 13 bases sitting between them. The germline gives CDR1 MDHEN, CDR2 SYDVKM. There are 14 residues in the CDR3. CDR3 DNA sequence: TGTGCCAGCAGTTTCAGACAGGCGAGGTACGAGCAGTACTTC. It yields the protein CASSFRQARYEQYF.

This clone was picked up a small number of times. The chain couples TRBV6-5 to TRBJ2-7; possibly TRBD1 for D (6 bases). The germline V and J ends were trimmed by 5 bases and 7 bases, with 15 bases remaining between them. CDR3 length: 13 residues. From germline, CDR1 is MNHEY and CDR2 SVGAGI. CDR3 DNA: TGTGCCAGCAGTCGCTCAGGGGCTGGGGAGCAGTACTTC. This encodes CASSRSGAGEQYF.

This rearrangement joins TRBV19 to TRBJ1-5; D is ambiguous. This CDR3 has 16 residues. CDR1 and CDR2 (germline): LNHDA, SQIVND (reference sequence). V dropped 2 bases and J dropped 6 bases, with 17 bases sitting between them. The CDR3 nucleotides read TGTGCCAGTAGTATATTTTCCGCGGCCTTAGGTCAGCCCCAGCATTTT. It is translated as CASSIFSAALGQPQHF.

V is TRBV1 and J is TRBJ1-5; the D call TRBD1 from the table was never checked on the DNA. TRBV1 is labeled a pseudogene. The CDR3 loop spans 17 amino acids. CDR3 DNA sequence: TGCACCAGCAGCCCCCAGTACCCGGCAGGGGGCGATCAGCCCCAGCATTTT. This sequence encodes CTSSPQYPAGGDQPQHF.

This chain joins TRBV2 and TRBJ1-5, with 11 bases matching TRBD1. V was pared by 7 bases and J by 6 bases, with 5 bases of the junction left unmatched. Looked up from germline, CDR1 is SNHLY and CDR2 is FYNNEI. The CDR3 has 14 residues. The CDR3 coding sequence is TGTGCCAGCAAAACCGGGACAGGGGGTCAGCCCCAGCATTTT. Its translation: CASKTGTGGQPQHF.

The CDR3 here is CASSSGGGLNQPQHF. The CDR3 bases are TGTGCCAGCAGTTCGGGAGGCGGCTTAAATCAGCCCCAGCATTTT. The V call is TRBV28, the J call TRBJ1-5; D not certain. The V end lost 4 bases, the J end lost 4 bases, and 14 bases lay between the germline ends. CDR3 size: 15 residues. CDR1 and CDR2 from the germline V gene are MDHEN and SYDVKM.

On this clone: At the DNA level, this CDR3 is encoded by other sequences in the same sample as well. The genes are TRBV7-2 and TRBJ2-2; D not resolved. V dropped 2 bases and J dropped 0 bases, with 7 bases sitting between them. The CDR3 consists of 15 residues. CDR1 and CDR2 (germline): SGHTA, FQGNSA. Written as DNA, the CDR3 is TGTGCCAGCAGCTTACAAGGAGCGAACACCGGGGAGCTGTTTTTT. Amino acid sequence: CASSLQGANTGELFF.

The CDR3 spells CASSPSMWAGGVNEQFF. The CDR3 nucleotides read TGTGCCAGCAGCCCAAGTATGTGGGCGGGGGGAGTCAATGAGCAGTTCTTC. The V gene is TRBV5-6, the J gene TRBJ2-1, with 8 nucleotides matching TRBD2. J was trimmed by 6 bases and V by 4 bases; bases with no gene match: 15. In germline, CDR1 is SGHDT, CDR2 YYEEEE. This CDR3 comprises 17 residues.

This chain uses TRBV3-1 (or the pseudogene TRBV3-2) with TRBJ1-5; D perhaps matches TRBD1 (5 bases). The germline gives CDR1 LGHDT, CDR2 YNNKEL (reference sequence). Between the trimmed V and J ends, which lost 1 base and 7 bases, there was a span of 11 bases. This CDR3 contains 14 residues. The CDR3: CASSQVMGGQPQHF. CDR3 sequence (DNA): TGTGCCAGCAGCCAAGTTATGGGGGGACAGCCCCAGCATTTT.

This clone was seen a few times. The V gene is TRBV6-5, the J gene TRBJ2-7; TRBD2 agrees at 10 bases. This CDR3 is 14 amino acids long. The junction had 7 bases not matched to a gene; V was cut back by 5 bases and J by 6 bases. From germline, CDR1 is MNHEY and CDR2 SVGAGI. CDR3 amino acids: CASSPSGGALEQYF. CDR3 coding DNA: TGTGCCAGCAGTCCCAGCGGGGGGGCCCTCGAGCAGTACTTC.

This clone is a singleton in its sample. The CDR3 protein is CASSWEPTGFNYGYTF. In DNA form, the CDR3 reads TGTGCCAGCAGCTGGGAACCGACAGGATTCAACTATGGCTACACCTTC. The rearrangement links TRBV5-4 to TRBJ1-2; tentative D call: TRBD1 (6 bases). The CDR3 is made up of 16 amino acids. V lost 3 bases, J lost 2 bases, and 17 bases lay in between. Germline-derived CDR1 and CDR2 are SGHNT and YYREEE (reference sequence).

The V call is TRBV7-9, the J call TRBJ1-5; TRBD1 matches at 7 bases. The ends lost 5 bases at V and 5 bases at J; junction bases unmatched: 3. Germline V gives CDR1 SEHNR, CDR2 FQNEAQ (reference sequence). This CDR3 has 13 amino acids. CDR3 in DNA: TGTGCCAGCAGCCTTACAGGGGATCAGCCCCAGCATTTT. Translation: CASSLTGDQPQHF.

The gene calls are TRBV5-5 and TRBJ1-1; D remains ambiguous. The V gene's germline CDR1 is SGHKS and CDR2 YYEKEE (reference sequence). This CDR3 region has 13 residues. Deletions cut 5 bases from V and 4 bases from J, with 12 bases between. CDR3 region: CASSSSPPTEAFF. In DNA, the CDR3 is TGTGCCAGCAGTTCTTCCCCCCCCACTGAAGCTTTCTTT.

The chain couples TRBV5-5 to TRBJ2-7; no clear D. Looked up from germline, CDR1 is SGHKS and CDR2 is YYEKEE (reference sequence). With 4 bases removed from V and 11 bases from J, the gap between germline ends came to 13 bases. CDR3 size: 11 residues. The CDR3 nucleotides are TGTGCCAGCAGCCTGGAGACAAAGGAGTACTTC. Residues: CASSLETKEYF. Complete variable domain (other parts from reference TRBV5-5 and TRBJ2-7): DAGVTQSPTHLIKTRGQQVTLRCSPISGHKSVSWYQQVLGQGPQFIFQYYEKEERGRGNFPDRFSARQFPNYSSELNVNALLLGDSALYLCASSLETKEYFGPGTRLTVT.

This clone was recorded only once. The V and J genes are TRBV7-9 and TRBJ1-1; TRBD1 matches at 7 bases. The CDR3 totals 14 residues. V trimming: 1 base; J trimming: 8 bases; junction bases outside the gene matches: 7. Germline assignment: CDR1 SEHNR and CDR2 FQNEAQ (reference sequence). The CDR3 loop is CASSLVGTVVEAFF. In DNA, the CDR3 is TGTGCCAGCAGCTTAGTGGGGACAGTAGTCGAAGCTTTCTTT.

The chain has TRBV5-1 and TRBJ2-2, with D uncertain. From germline, CDR1 is SGHRS and CDR2 YFSETQ. V lost 2 bases and J lost 2, with 13 bases in between. The CDR3 runs to 16 residues. The CDR3 sequence: CASSLSQSVNTGELFF. CDR3 coding DNA: TGCGCCAGCAGCTTATCCCAGAGCGTAAACACCGGGGAGCTGTTTTTT.